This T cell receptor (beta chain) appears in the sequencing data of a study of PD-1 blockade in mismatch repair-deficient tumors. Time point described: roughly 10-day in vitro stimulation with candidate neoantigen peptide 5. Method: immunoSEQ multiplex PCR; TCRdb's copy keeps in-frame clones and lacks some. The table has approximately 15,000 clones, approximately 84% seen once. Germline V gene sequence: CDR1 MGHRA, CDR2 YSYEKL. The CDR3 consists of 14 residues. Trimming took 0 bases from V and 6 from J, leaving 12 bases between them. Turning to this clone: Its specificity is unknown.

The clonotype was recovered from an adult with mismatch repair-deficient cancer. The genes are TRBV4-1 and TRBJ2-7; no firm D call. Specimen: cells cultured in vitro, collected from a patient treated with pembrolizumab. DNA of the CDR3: TGCGCCAGCAGCCAAGAGCAGTTGAGTCGCGAGCAGTACTTC. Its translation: CASSQEQLSREQYF.